The text below deals with one TCR beta chain. Antigen specificity is unknown. The data were obtained in a study of Tregs in tolerant kidney transplant recipients. Generated by immunoSEQ multiplex PCR, the TCRdb table keeps only in-frame clones and is missing some. The sample lists 90,000 or so clones; around nine tenths were seen once. General study results and limits: No direct test of biological reproducibility was done here.

Sequenced sample: CD8+ T cells from blood. This TCR derives from a human donor in good health.

In nucleotides, the CDR3 is TGTGCCAGCAGTTACACCCACAGTCAAGAGACCCAGTACTTC. Translation: CASSYTHSQETQYF. The chain is built from TRBV6-6 and TRBJ2-5, with D hard to call. The CDR3 length is 14 residues. V lost 2 bases, J lost 2 bases, and 9 bases lay in between. Germline V gene data show CDR1 as MNHNY and CDR2 as SVGAGI (reference sequence).